This TCR beta chain was sequenced during a study of blood T cell repertoires in COVID-19. CDR1 is SGHAT, CDR2 FQNNGV, per germline. The CDR3 is 13 amino acids. Trimming pared 7 bases from V and 6 bases from J, leaving 14 bases between. This clone occurred once. Study processing details: Reference gene primer amplification yielded estimated nucleated cell counts. The assay was immunoSEQ multiplex PCR, and TCRdb's table has in-frame clones only and misses some. V and J calls and clone size follow that table, whereas D and trimming were derived from the DNA. There are fewer than 250,000 clones in the sample; around 83% occur only once, and roughly 8.8% lies in the top ten.

The clonotype originates from a woman between 50 and 59 years old with acute or convalescent COVID-19. The sample comprised peripheral blood. The genes are TRBV11-2 and TRBJ2-3, with D tentatively TRBD2 (5 bases). CDR3 residues: CASNLGSGDTQYF. The CDR3 DNA reads as TGTGCCAGCAATCTCGGATCGGGGGATACGCAGTATTTT.